This T cell receptor (beta chain) was found in a study of T cells in Graves' hyperthyroidism and ophthalmopathy. Germline V gene lookup returns CDR1 DFQATT and CDR2 SNEGSKA (reference sequence). This CDR3 has 16 residues. V was shortened by 3 bases and J by 9 bases, with 27 bases between the two germline ends. TCR beta CDR3 sequences were amplified from RNA transcripts. A first-round RT-PCR of the TCR CDR3 used the HTBI primer set. TCRdb reprocessed the multiplex PCR reads via MiXCR and lists one record per CDR3 protein. The sample lists some 760,000 distinct CDR3 sequences, 14% occurring once. Graves' hyperthyroidism was deemed stable absent ophthalmopathy progression within 18 months. Patients aged 18 to 65 had newly diagnosed hyperthyroidism that had lasted under 2 months. A patient was excluded if there was uncontrolled infection, other autoimmune disease, pregnancy or lactation.

The chain recombines TRBV20-1 with TRBJ2-7; either TRBD1 or TRBD2 may supply D (7 bases each). The sample was blood. The receptor was derived from a woman under 30 with Graves' hyperthyroidism. For the CDR3, the DNA is TGCAGTGCTAGCCCCAGGGGGGGGCTACCTGGGAGGGCGCAGTACTTC. Translated: CSASPRGGLPGRAQYF.